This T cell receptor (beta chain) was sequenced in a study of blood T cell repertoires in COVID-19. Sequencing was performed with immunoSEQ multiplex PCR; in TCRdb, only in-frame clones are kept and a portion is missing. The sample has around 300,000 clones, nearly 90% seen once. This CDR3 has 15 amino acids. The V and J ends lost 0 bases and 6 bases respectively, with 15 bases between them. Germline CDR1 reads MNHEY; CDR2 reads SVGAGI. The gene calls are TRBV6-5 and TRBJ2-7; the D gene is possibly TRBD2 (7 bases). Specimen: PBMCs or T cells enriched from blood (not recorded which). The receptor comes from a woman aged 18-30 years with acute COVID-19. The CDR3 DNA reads TGTGCCAGCAGTTACTCCTTCGTAGGGGGGGGCGAGCAGTACTTC. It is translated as CASSYSFVGGGEQYF.